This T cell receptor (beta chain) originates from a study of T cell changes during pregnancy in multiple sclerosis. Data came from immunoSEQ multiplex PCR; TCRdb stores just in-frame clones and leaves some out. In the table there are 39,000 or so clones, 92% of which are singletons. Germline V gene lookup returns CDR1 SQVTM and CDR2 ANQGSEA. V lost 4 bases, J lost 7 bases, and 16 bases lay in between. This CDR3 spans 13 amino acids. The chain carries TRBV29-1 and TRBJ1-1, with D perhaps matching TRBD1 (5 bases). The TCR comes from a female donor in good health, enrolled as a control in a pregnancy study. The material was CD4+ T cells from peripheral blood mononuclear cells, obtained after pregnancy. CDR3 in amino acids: CSVGGVGYGEAFF. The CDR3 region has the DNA TGCAGCGTTGGGGGGGTGGGGTATGGTGAAGCTTTCTTT. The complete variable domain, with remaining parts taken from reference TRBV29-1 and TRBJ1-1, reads SAVISQKPSRDICQRGTSLTIQCQVDSQVTMMFWYRQQPGQSLTLIATANQGSEATYESGFVIDKFPISRPNLTFSTLTVSNMSPEDSSIYLCSVGGVGYGEAFFGQGTRLTVV.